Detailed here is one T cell receptor (beta chain). V lost 6 bases, J lost 0 bases, and 4 bases stayed unmatched. Germline assignment: CDR1 SGHNT and CDR2 YYREEE (reference sequence). CDR3 length: 15 residues. Some clones are missing from TCRdb's copy, which holds only in-frame ones; the method was immunoSEQ multiplex PCR. Of 75,000 to 100,000 clones listed, roughly 94% were seen once; the top ten hold roughly 0.25%. The data were taken from a study of technical replicates of blood from a handful of donors. The origin of this receptor is a human donor in good health. The source material was T cells isolated from PBMCs. The chain has TRBV5-4 and TRBJ2-5, with TRBD2 matching 11 bases. The CDR3 coding sequence is TGTGCCAGCATCGAGACTAGCGGGAACCAAGAGACCCAGTACTTC. It translates to CASIETSGNQETQYF.